The 14 T cell receptor beta chains listed next were all sequenced from one sample in a study of T cells in Graves' hyperthyroidism and ophthalmopathy. Using RNA transcripts as the source, TCR beta CDR3 regions were amplified. Primed by the HTBI set, a first-round RT-PCR was run on the TCR CDR3. MiXCR, applied by TCRdb to the multiplex PCR reads, yields one record per CDR3 protein. The sample contains some 570,000 distinct CDR3 sequences, more than 13% of which appear only once. Sequencing was done on a sample of blood. The receptor set was obtained from a woman aged 18-35 years with Graves' ophthalmopathy.

This clonotype was found many times. The V and J genes are TRBV2 and TRBJ1-5; 9 nucleotides agree with TRBD1. The germline V gene encodes CDR1 SNHLY and CDR2 FYNNEI. With V trimmed by 5 bases and J by 7 bases, 9 bases remained unmatched. The CDR3 runs 15 residues. The CDR3 here is CASSLLTGGGQPQHF. DNA of the CDR3: TGTGCCAGCAGTCTATTGACAGGGGGTGGACAGCCCCAGCATTTT.

This clonotype has a count of ten or more. V is TRBV7-9 and J is TRBJ1-5; no reliable D call. Trimming stripped 2 bases from V and 5 bases from J, with 7 bases between. The CDR3 is made up of 13 amino acids. Germline V gene data show CDR1 as SEHNR and CDR2 as FQNEAQ (reference sequence). CDR3 coding DNA: TGTGCCAGCAGCTTACTTGGCGATCAGCCCCAGCATTTT. It yields the protein CASSLLGDQPQHF.

For this clonotype: This clone may be a read error of a much larger clone one base away. V is TRBV28 and J is TRBJ2-5; D is perhaps TRBD2 (6 bases). Germline V gives CDR1 MDHEN, CDR2 SYDVKM. The CDR3 has 14 residues. CDR3 sequence: CTSRLPDYKETQYF. Written as DNA, the CDR3 is TGTACCAGCAGACTCCCGGACTATAAAGAGACCCAGTACTTC.

This chain joins TRBV19 and TRBJ2-4; 9 positions agree with TRBD1. The CDR3 consists of 17 residues. The V and J ends lost 5 bases and 8 bases, in that order; junction bases with no gene match: 16. CDR1 is LNHDA, CDR2 SQIVND, per germline (reference sequence). CDR3 nucleotides: TGTGCCAGTAGTTCCCTACTATCCGGGACAGGGTTGGACATTCAGTACTTC. Translation gives CASSSLLSGTGLDIQYF.

This clonotype was picked up a small number of times. A junction boundary mismatches the germline segment, possibly from a read error. The chain recombines TRBV18 with TRBJ2-5; a weak D match, TRBD2 (5 bases). CDR1 KGHSH and CDR2 LQKENI come from the germline V gene. This CDR3 is built from 13 residues. CDR3 sequence reads: CASSPYTGETRYF. Here the CDR3 DNA reads TGTGCCAGCTCACCATACACCGGGGAGACCCGGTACTTC.

Concerning this clonotype itself: An end of the junction differs from the germline gene, which may be a read error. The chain carries TRBV20-1 and TRBJ2-7, with 8 bases aligning to TRBD1. Germline V CDR1 and CDR2: DFQATT, SNEGSKA (reference sequence). The CDR3 totals 13 residues. The CDR3 sequence is CSTRGQGAYEQYF. CDR3 coding DNA: TGCAGTACTAGAGGGCAGGGGGCTTACGAGCAGTACTTC.

The V call is TRBV2, the J call TRBJ2-7; possibly TRBD1 or TRBD2 for D (6 bases each). The CDR3 is made up of 16 amino acids. Germline values: CDR1 SNHLY, CDR2 FYNNEI. The V end lost 6 bases, the J end lost 5 bases, and 23 bases lay between the germline ends. CDR3 region: CASRKSWGARLDEQYF. As DNA, the CDR3 is TGTGCCAGCAGAAAATCCTGGGGGGCCCGTTTAGACGAGCAGTACTTC.

This clonotype has more than one count but fewer than ten. The chain couples TRBV28 to TRBJ1-5; D is perhaps TRBD1 (5 bases). This CDR3 has 16 residues. CDR1 and CDR2 from the germline V gene are MDHEN and SYDVKM. Trimming took 3 bases from V and 9 from J, leaving 21 bases between them. The CDR3 loop reads CASSLGPGMDRRPQHF. The CDR3 nucleotides are TGTGCCAGCAGTTTGGGCCCAGGGATGGACCGAAGGCCCCAGCATTTT.

The chain is built from TRBV7-3 and TRBJ2-1; D is perhaps TRBD1 or TRBD2 (5 bases each). The ends were cut back, 1 base at V and 3 bases at J, with 13 bases in the middle. From germline, CDR1 is SGHTA and CDR2 FQGTGA. This CDR3 spans 16 amino acids. As DNA, the CDR3 is TGTGCCAGCAGCTTAAGGACCGAGGGGAACTACAATGAGCAGTTCTTC. This gives the protein CASSLRTEGNYNEQFF.

This chain uses TRBV12-3 or TRBV12-4 with TRBJ1-2, with a possible D match to TRBD1 (6 bases). V was cut by 5 bases and J by 6 bases, with 16 bases left in between. CDR3 length equals 14 residues. DNA of the CDR3: TGTGCCAGCAGTGACCGGGACACGGCCCATGGCTACACCTTC. Protein: CASSDRDTAHGYTF.

This clonotype was counted many times. The chain has TRBV20-1 and TRBJ2-3; D may be TRBD2 (6 bases). The CDR3 consists of 17 residues. The V end was cut by 0 bases, the J end by 4 bases, with 20 bases between. From germline, CDR1 is DFQATT and CDR2 SNEGSKA (reference sequence). The CDR3 spells CSARDFDPDPGADTQYF. The CDR3 DNA reads TGCAGTGCTAGAGATTTCGACCCGGACCCGGGGGCAGATACGCAGTATTTT.

This clonotype was seen repeatedly, ten times or more. The chain joins TRBV24-1 to TRBJ2-5; weak D call: TRBD1 (6 bases). There are 15 residues in the CDR3. Trimming removed 9 bases at V and 3 bases at J, with 19 bases between. The germline CDR1 and CDR2 sequences are KGHDR and SFDVKD. In DNA, the CDR3 is TGTGCCACCTCCGAGGCAGGGGTCGGGGAAGAGACCCAGTACTTC. Protein sequence: CATSEAGVGEETQYF.

This clonotype was observed many times. The rearrangement joins TRBV7-9 to TRBJ2-1; 10 bases are shared with TRBD2. The germline gives CDR1 SEHNR, CDR2 FQNEAQ (reference sequence). The CDR3 extends over 14 amino acids. The trim removed 8 bases at V and 4 bases at J, leaving 5 bases unmatched. Here the CDR3 reads CASALAGEYNEQFF. CDR3 DNA sequence: TGTGCCAGCGCCCTAGCGGGAGAGTACAATGAGCAGTTCTTC.

This clonotype occurred many times. This clone may be a read error of a much larger clone one base away. The rearrangement joins TRBV7-9 to TRBJ2-5, with D hard to call. The CDR3 is 12 amino acids. V was trimmed by 0 bases and J by 5 bases, leaving 4 bases between them. Germline lookup yields CDR1 SEHNR and CDR2 FQNEAQ (reference sequence). CDR3 bases: TGTGCCAGCAGCTTAGCGTGGGAGACCCAGTACTTC. Protein: CASSLAWETQYF.